Presented here are 14 T cell receptor beta chains from one specimen sequenced in a study of blood T cell repertoires in COVID-19. The method was immunoSEQ multiplex PCR; TCRdb's version includes in-frame clones alone and lacks a portion of them. The data contain a few hundred thousand clones, around 90% of them singletons. Sequenced sample: peripheral blood. The receptor source for this set is a man between 50 and 59 years old with acute or convalescent COVID-19.

The gene calls are TRBV18 and TRBJ1-2; D is perhaps TRBD1 (5 bases). V lost 2 bases and J 5 bases, leaving 15 bases between the germline ends. There are 15 residues in the CDR3. CDR1 and CDR2 (germline): KGHSH, LQKENI. CDR3 nucleotide sequence: TGTGCCAGCTCACCAAGGGCAGGGATTGAGTATGGCTACACCTTC. As protein: CASSPRAGIEYGYTF.

There are a few counts of this clone. The rearrangement uses TRBV5-6 and TRBJ2-7; 7 bases align to TRBD1. Looked up from germline, CDR1 is SGHDT and CDR2 is YYEEEE. V was pared by 2 bases and J by 2 bases, with 7 bases of the junction left unmatched. This CDR3 is built from 15 residues. CDR3 residues: CASSFRQGRTYEQYF. The CDR3 DNA is TGTGCCAGCAGCTTCAGACAGGGCCGGACCTACGAGCAGTACTTC.

On this clone: Distinct nucleotide sequences in the sample also encode this CDR3. The chain carries TRBV27 and TRBJ2-1; D may be TRBD1 (5 bases). Germline V gives CDR1 MNHEY, CDR2 SMNVEV (reference sequence). Trimming removed 2 bases from V and 0 bases from J, with 11 bases in between. The CDR3 sequence is 16 residues long. For the CDR3, the DNA is TGTGCCAGCAGTTTACGCAGGGCTGGCTCCTACAATGAGCAGTTCTTC. Encoded protein: CASSLRRAGSYNEQFF.

This chain links TRBV27 with TRBJ1-5; no definite D call. Trimming left V 2 bases short and J 4 bases short, with 12 bases between. Looked up from germline, CDR1 is MNHEY and CDR2 is SMNVEV (reference sequence). CDR3 size: 15 residues. The CDR3 DNA reads TGTGCCAGCAGTTTAGGTGGCACAGTAAATCAGCCCCAGCATTTT. This codes for CASSLGGTVNQPQHF.

V usage is TRBV5-1 and J usage is TRBJ1-4, with 7 positions matching TRBD1. Germline loops: CDR1 SGHRS, CDR2 YFSETQ. The CDR3 sequence is 15 residues long. V was pared by 4 bases and J by 7 bases, with 10 bases of the junction left unmatched. This CDR3 reads CASSLTRGPTEKLFF. CDR3 nucleotides: TGCGCCAGCAGCCTGACTAGGGGGCCTACTGAAAAACTGTTTTTT.

The V call is TRBV11-3, the J call TRBJ2-7; unclear D gene. Trimming left V 3 bases short and J 3 bases short, with 9 bases between. The germline V gene encodes CDR1 SGHNT and CDR2 YENEEA. The CDR3 is 13 amino acids. This CDR3 reads CASSLSPIYEQYF. CDR3 sequence (DNA): TGTGCCAGCAGCTTGAGCCCGATCTACGAGCAGTACTTC.

This chain uses TRBV27 with TRBJ1-5; D possibly corresponds to TRBD1 (5 bases). Germline V lookup: CDR1 MNHEY, CDR2 SMNVEV (reference sequence). The V gene lost 5 bases and the J gene lost 7 bases, with 12 bases spanning the gap. This CDR3 is 13 amino acids long. Written as DNA, the CDR3 is TGTGCCAGCAGTCCGAAGGGGAGGCAGCCCCAGCATTTT. Its protein product is CASSPKGRQPQHF.

The rearrangement links TRBV6-5 to TRBJ2-2; the match to TRBD2 covers 9 bases. The CDR3 extends over 15 amino acids. The V gene's germline CDR1 is MNHEY and CDR2 SVGAGI. The J segment lost 7 bases and the V segment lost 4 bases, leaving 7 bases of the junction unmatched. The DNA for the CDR3 is TGTGCCAGCAGTTCAAGCGGGGGGTATAACGGGGAGCTGTTTTTT. Translated, it gives CASSSSGGYNGELFF.

The rearrangement joins TRBV5-6 to TRBJ2-1, with D perhaps TRBD1 (7 bases). CDR1 SGHDT and CDR2 YYEEEE come from the germline V gene. The ends were cut back, 4 bases at V and 3 bases at J, with 23 bases in the middle. CDR3 length: 18 amino acids. The CDR3 sequence is CASSLSGGSRVIYNEQFF. Here the CDR3 DNA reads TGTGCCAGCAGCCTATCAGGGGGGTCCCGAGTAATCTACAATGAGCAGTTCTTC.

This rearrangement joins TRBV6-5 to TRBJ2-1, with a tentative D call TRBD2 (5 bases). CDR1 is MNHEY and CDR2 is SVGAGI in the germline V gene. The V end lost 4 bases, the J end lost 2 bases, and 12 bases lay between the germline ends. The CDR3 has 15 amino acids. The CDR3 spells CASSSTAGTYNEQFF. The CDR3 nucleotides are TGTGCCAGCAGTTCTACCGCCGGGACCTACAATGAGCAGTTCTTC.

This clone was observed once. The rearrangement joins TRBV10-3 to TRBJ2-1; 9 positions agree with TRBD1. The V and J ends lost 6 bases and 6 bases, in that order; junction bases with no gene match: 3. The CDR3 contains 13 residues. From germline, CDR1 is ENHRY and CDR2 SYGVKD. The CDR3 nucleotides are TGTGCCATCAGGGGGACAGGGCCCAATGAGCAGTTCTTC. It codes for CAIRGTGPNEQFF.

The chain combines TRBV21-1 with TRBJ1-1; the tabulated D call, TRBD1, remains unverified against the DNA. TRBV21-1 is a pseudogene. The CDR3 loop spans 16 amino acids. CDR3 protein: CASSKERGFGNTEAFF. The CDR3, as DNA: TGTGCCAGCAGCAAGGAAAGGGGATTTGGGAACACTGAAGCTTTCTTT.

This CDR3 reads CASETGTGYYEQYF. CDR3 nucleotide sequence: TGCGCCAGCGAAACCGGGACAGGCTACTACGAGCAGTACTTC. The genes are TRBV5-1 and TRBJ2-7; 8 positions agree with TRBD1. The length of the CDR3 is 14 residues. Germline V gives CDR1 SGHRS, CDR2 YFSETQ. V dropped 7 bases and J dropped 3; count of bases not matched to a gene: 9.

Regarding this clone: An end of the junction does not agree with germline; a read error may underlie this. The chain recombines TRBV7-7 with TRBJ2-1; 9 nucleotides match TRBD1. Germline CDR1 reads SSHAT; CDR2 reads FNYEAQ (reference sequence). There are 15 residues in the CDR3. Here the CDR3 reads CASSLSGTGYNEQFF. CDR3 bases: TGTGCTAGCAGCTTATCTGGGACAGGGTACAATGAGCAGTTCTTC.